This record looks at one T cell receptor (beta chain) sequence and its context. As yet, its antigen is unknown. The data belong to a study of monozygotic twins with inflammatory bowel disease. General study points: IBD patients showed reduced TCRbeta diversity (inverse Simpson) versus healthy co-twins.

Germline values: CDR1 MNHNY, CDR2 SVGAGI (reference sequence). The CDR3 totals 12 residues. UMIs that had a 6-nucleotide sample barcode were put in using template switching. The cDNA of both the TCRalpha and TCRbeta chains was subjected to two nested PCRs of approximately 16 and 10 cycles. From the 5' RACE reads, TCRdb lists one entry per CDR3 protein and no DNA. Here the sample table reports around 100,000 distinct CDR3 sequences. This chain uses TRBV6-6 with TRBJ2-1; TCRdb's D call, TRBD1, is unchecked because there is no DNA. Sequenced input: blood. The TCR sequence derives from a human donor with ulcerative colitis or Crohn's disease, or a healthy co-twin of an affected twin (not recorded which). CDR3 residues: CASSSQGYEQFF.